This T cell receptor beta chain was recovered during a study of blood T cell repertoires in COVID-19. Study information: The samples span acute and convalescent COVID-19 from the United States, Italy and Spain. T cells, B-cell-depleted T cells, or PBMCs provided the cDNA or gDNA that served as material.

While infection was still active, Seattle patients were enrolled and then followed longitudinally. V gave up 0 bases and J gave up 4 bases; unmatched junction bases: 3. The CDR3 runs to 16 residues. The germline V gene encodes CDR1 SNHLY and CDR2 FYNNEI. Authors' analysis steps: Reference gene primer amplification in the assay estimated nucleated cell counts. Only in-frame clones appear in the TCRdb table, and some are missing; sequencing was by immunoSEQ multiplex PCR. D and trimming come from the DNA, and the V and J calls and clone size come from that table. The table lists just over 250,000 clones, 91% of them singletons.

The sequence was obtained from a person aged 18-35 years with COVID-19, enrolled during active disease. The genes are TRBV2 and TRBJ1-5; 10 bases are a match to TRBD1. Sequencing was carried out using peripheral blood. This chain's CDR3 is CASSEAPGQGNQPQHF. The DNA for the CDR3 is TGTGCCAGCAGTGAAGCACCGGGACAGGGGAATCAGCCCCAGCATTTT.